This T cell receptor (beta chain) was identified during a study of cytotoxic CD8 clonotypes in ibrutinib-treated CLL. Overall study context: Complete response was seen in 2 patients and partial in some 25; about 12 progressed and about 15 stayed remitted after a median roughly 70 months.

Produced via immunoSEQ multiplex PCR; TCRdb's table is partial and in-frame only. This sample has around 310,000 clones, with roughly 85% found just once. This clone was detected only once. Germline assignment: CDR1 SGHAT and CDR2 FQNNGV. CDR3 size: 14 residues. With 0 bases removed from V and 3 bases from J, the gap between germline ends came to 8 bases. Sequenced material: PBMCs, taken before ibrutinib treatment. This sequence joins TRBV11-2 and TRBJ1-1; D is undetermined. The receptor was derived from a human donor with chronic lymphocytic leukemia. The CDR3 here is CASSLDRSDTEAFF. DNA of the CDR3: TGTGCCAGCAGCTTAGATAGATCGGACACTGAAGCTTTCTTT.